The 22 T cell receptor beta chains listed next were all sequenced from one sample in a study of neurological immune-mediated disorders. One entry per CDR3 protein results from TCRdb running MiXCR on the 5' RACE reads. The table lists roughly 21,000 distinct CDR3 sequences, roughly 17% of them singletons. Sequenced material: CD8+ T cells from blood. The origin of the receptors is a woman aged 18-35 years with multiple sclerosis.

This chain's CDR3 is CASSLNLEQFF. The CDR3 coding sequence is TGCGCCAGCAGCCTAAATCTTGAGCAGTTCTTC. The chain has TRBV5-1 and TRBJ2-1; D not certain. The germline V gene encodes CDR1 SGHRS and CDR2 YFSETQ. Trimming took 4 bases from V and 9 from J, leaving 8 bases between them. This CDR3 contains 11 residues.

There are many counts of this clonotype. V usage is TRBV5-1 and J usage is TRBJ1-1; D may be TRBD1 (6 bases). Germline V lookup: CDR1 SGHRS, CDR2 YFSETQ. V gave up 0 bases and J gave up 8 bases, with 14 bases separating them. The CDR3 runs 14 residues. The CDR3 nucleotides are TGCGCCAGCAGCTTGGAAGGTGGGGGGCAAGAAGCTTTCTTT. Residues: CASSLEGGGQEAFF. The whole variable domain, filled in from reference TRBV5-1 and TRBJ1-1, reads KAGVTQTPRYLIKTRGQQVTLSCSPISGHRSVSWYQQTPGQGLQFLFEYFSETQRNKGNFPGRFSGRQFSNSRSEMNVSTLELGDSALYLCASSLEGGGQEAFFGQGTRLTVV.

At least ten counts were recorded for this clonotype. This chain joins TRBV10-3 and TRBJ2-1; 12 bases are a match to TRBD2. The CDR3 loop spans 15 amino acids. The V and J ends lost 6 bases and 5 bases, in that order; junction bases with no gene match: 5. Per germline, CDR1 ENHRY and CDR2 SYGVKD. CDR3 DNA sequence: TGTGCCATCAGCGACTCTAGCGGGAGGGACAATGAGCAGTTCTTC. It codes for CAISDSSGRDNEQFF.

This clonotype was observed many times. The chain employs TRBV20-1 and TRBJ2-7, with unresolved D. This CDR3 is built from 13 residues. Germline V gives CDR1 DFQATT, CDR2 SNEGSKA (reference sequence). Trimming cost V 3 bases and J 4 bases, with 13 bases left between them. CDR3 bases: TGCAGTGCTAGGGCCCTAGTTACGTACGAGCAGTACTTC. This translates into CSARALVTYEQYF.

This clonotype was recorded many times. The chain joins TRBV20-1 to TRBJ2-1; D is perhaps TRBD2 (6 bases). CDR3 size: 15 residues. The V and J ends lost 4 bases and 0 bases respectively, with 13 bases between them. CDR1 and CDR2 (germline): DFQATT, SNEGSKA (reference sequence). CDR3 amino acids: CSAKRAGSSYNEQFF. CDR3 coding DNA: TGCAGTGCTAAGAGAGCGGGTAGCTCCTACAATGAGCAGTTCTTC.

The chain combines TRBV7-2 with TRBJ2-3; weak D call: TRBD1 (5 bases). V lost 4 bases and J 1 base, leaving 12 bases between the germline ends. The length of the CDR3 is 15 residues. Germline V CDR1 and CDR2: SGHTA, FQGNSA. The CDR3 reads CASSSWTWGTDTQYF. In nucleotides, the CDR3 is TGTGCCAGCAGCTCTTGGACATGGGGCACAGATACGCAGTATTTT.

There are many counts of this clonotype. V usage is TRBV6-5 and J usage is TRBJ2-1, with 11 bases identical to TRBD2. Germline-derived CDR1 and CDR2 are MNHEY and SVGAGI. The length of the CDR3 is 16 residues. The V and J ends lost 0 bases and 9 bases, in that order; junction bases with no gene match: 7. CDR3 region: CASSYSGGLAAVEQFF. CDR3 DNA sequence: TGTGCCAGCAGTTACTCTGGGGGACTAGCGGCAGTTGAGCAGTTCTTC.

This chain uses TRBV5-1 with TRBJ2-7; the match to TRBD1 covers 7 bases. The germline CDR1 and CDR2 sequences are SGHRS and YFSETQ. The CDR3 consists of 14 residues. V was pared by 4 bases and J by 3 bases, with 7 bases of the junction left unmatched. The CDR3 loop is CASSHRDSYYEQYF. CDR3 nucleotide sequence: TGCGCCAGCAGCCACCGGGACAGCTACTACGAGCAGTACTTC.

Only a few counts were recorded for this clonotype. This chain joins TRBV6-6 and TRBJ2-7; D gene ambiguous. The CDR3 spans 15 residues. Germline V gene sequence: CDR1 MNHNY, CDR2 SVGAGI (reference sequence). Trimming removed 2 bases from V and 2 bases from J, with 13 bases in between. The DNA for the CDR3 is TGTGCCAGCAGTTACGGTGGAAGCAAAACCTACGAGCAGTACGTC. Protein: CASSYGGSKTYEQYV.

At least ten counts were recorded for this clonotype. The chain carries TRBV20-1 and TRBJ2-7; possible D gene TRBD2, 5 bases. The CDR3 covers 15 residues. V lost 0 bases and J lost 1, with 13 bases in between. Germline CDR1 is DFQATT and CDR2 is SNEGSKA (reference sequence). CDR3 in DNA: TGCAGTGCTAGAGATCGGGATGGCTATTCCTACGAGCAGTACGTC. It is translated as CSARDRDGYSYEQYV.

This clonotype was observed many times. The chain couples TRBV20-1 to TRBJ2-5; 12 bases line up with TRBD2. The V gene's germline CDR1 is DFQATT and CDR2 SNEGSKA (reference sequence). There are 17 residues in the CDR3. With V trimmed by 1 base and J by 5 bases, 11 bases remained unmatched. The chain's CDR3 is CSARATSGGFDLETQYF. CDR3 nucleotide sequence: TGCAGTGCTAGAGCCACTAGCGGGGGGTTTGACTTGGAGACCCAGTACTTC.

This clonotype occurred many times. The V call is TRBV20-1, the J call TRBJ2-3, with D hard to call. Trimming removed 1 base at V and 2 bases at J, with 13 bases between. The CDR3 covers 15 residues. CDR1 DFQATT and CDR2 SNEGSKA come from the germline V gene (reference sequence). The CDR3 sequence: CSARVLPLHTDTQYF. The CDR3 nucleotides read TGCAGTGCTAGAGTGTTGCCTCTTCACACAGATACGCAGTATTTT.

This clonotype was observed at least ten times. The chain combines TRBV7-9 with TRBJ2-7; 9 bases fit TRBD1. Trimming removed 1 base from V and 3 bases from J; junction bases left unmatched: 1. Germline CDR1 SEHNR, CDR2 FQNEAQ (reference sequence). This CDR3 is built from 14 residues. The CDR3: CASSLGQGGYEQYF. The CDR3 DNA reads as TGTGCCAGCAGCTTAGGACAGGGGGGCTACGAGCAGTACTTC.

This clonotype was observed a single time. The CDR3 DNA is TGTGCCAGCAGTCTAACTAGCGGGTTGAGTACGCAGTATTTT. It specifies CASSLTSGLSTQYF. The chain combines TRBV27 with TRBJ2-3, with TRBD2 identical over 9 bases. CDR1 is MNHEY and CDR2 is SMNVEV in the germline V gene (reference sequence). V lost 5 bases, J lost 8 bases, and 8 bases stayed unmatched. The CDR3 covers 14 residues.

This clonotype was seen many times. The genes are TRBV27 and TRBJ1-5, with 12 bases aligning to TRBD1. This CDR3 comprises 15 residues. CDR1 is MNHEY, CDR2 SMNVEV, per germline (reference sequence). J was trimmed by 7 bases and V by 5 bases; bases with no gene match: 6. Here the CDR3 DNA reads TGTGCCAGCAGTGCCGGGACAGGGGGCTTGCAGCCCCAGCATTTT. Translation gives CASSAGTGGLQPQHF.

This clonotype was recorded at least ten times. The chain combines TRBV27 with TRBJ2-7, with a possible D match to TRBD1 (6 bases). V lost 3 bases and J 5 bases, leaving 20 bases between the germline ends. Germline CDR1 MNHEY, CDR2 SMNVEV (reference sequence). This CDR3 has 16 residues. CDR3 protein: CASSLSGHLGSHEQYV. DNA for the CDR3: TGTGCCAGCAGTTTGTCGGGACATCTTGGGAGCCACGAGCAGTACGTC.

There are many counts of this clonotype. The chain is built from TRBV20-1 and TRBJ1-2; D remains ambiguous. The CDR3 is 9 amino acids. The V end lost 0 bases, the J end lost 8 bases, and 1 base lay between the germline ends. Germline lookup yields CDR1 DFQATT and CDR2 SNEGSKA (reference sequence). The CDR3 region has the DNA TGCAGTGCTAGAGACGGCTACACCTTC. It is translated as CSARDGYTF.

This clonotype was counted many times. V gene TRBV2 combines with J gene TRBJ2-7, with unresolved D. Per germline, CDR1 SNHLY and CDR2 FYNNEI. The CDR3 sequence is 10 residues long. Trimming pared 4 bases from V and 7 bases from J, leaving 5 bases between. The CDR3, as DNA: TGTGCCAGCAGTGCCCCAGAGCAGTACGTC. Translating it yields CASSAPEQYV.

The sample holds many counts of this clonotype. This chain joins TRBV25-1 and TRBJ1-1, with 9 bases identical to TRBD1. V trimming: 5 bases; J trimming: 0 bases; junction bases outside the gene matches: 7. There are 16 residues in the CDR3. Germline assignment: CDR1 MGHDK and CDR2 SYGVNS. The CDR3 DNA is TGTGCCAGCAGTCCCCCGGGACAGGGAGTGAACACTGAAGCTTTCTTT. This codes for CASSPPGQGVNTEAFF. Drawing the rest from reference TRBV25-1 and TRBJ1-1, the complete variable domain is EADIYQTPRYLVIGTGKKITLECSQTMGHDKMYWYQQDPGMELHLIHYSYGVNSTEKGDLSSESTVSRIRTEHFPLTLESARPSHTSQYLCASSPPGQGVNTEAFFGQGTRLTVV.

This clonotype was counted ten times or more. In nucleotides, the CDR3 is TGCGCCAGCAGCTTGGGGGGACAGGGCGAGCAGTACGTC. It translates to CASSLGGQGEQYV. The J gene is TRBJ2-7, the V gene TRBV5-1; 9 bases line up with TRBD1. The junction had 1 base not matched to a gene; V was cut back by 0 bases and J by 6 bases. This CDR3 contains 13 residues. Germline V gives CDR1 SGHRS, CDR2 YFSETQ.

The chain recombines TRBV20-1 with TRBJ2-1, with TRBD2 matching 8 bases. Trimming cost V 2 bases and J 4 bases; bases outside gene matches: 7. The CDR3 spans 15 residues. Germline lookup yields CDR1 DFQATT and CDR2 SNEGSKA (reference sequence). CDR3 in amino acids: CSARSSGRAYNEQFF. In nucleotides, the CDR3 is TGCAGTGCTAGATCAAGCGGGAGAGCTTACAATGAGCAGTTCTTC.

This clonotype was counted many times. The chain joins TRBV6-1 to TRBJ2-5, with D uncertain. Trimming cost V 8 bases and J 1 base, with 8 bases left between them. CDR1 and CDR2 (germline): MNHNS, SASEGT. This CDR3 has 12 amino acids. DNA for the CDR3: TGTGCCAGCCGCGAATTCCAAGAGACCCAGTACTTC. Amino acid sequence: CASREFQETQYF.